This T cell receptor (beta chain) originates from a study of OX40 agonist ivuxolimab in advanced cancers. This table comes from immunoSEQ multiplex PCR, and its TCRdb copy is limited to in-frame clones, with some not included. The data show 50,000 to 70,000 clones, approximately 85% seen once. About this clone itself: The antigen is unknown.

Study conclusions and caveats: At doses 0.1 to 3.0 mg/kg, CD4+ and CD8+ clones expanded.

Patients had blood sampled at baseline and again on cycle 4 day 1 and cycle 7 day 1. This receptor was taken from an adult with an advanced solid tumor such as melanoma, head and neck, liver or kidney cancer. The sample here was CD4+ or CD8+ T cells sorted from blood, taken in a trial of the OX40 agonist ivuxolimab.

The CDR3 is CASSLDGTPGGEQYF. CDR3 sequence (DNA): TGTGCCAGCAGCTTAGATGGGACACCGGGCGGCGAGCAGTACTTC. This chain joins TRBV11-3 and TRBJ2-5; D possibly corresponds to TRBD1 (6 bases). The end of the DNA aligns better with TRBJ2-7, so the J call may be wrong. Germline-derived CDR1 and CDR2 are SGHNT and YENEEA. CDR3 size: 15 residues.